The present entry profiles one T cell receptor (beta chain) with its context. Its antigen is still unknown. TCR beta CDR3 sequences were amplified from RNA transcripts. The primer set for the first-round RT-PCR of the TCR CDR3 was HTBI. Via MiXCR, TCRdb re-called the multiplex PCR reads, giving one row per CDR3 protein. The table records under 650,000 distinct CDR3 sequences, 15% to 20% of them present only once. Absence of ophthalmopathy progression within 18 months defined stable Graves' hyperthyroidism. The data derive from a study of T cells in Graves' hyperthyroidism and ophthalmopathy. This CDR3 has 14 residues. The V and J ends lost 8 bases and 4 bases, in that order; junction bases with no gene match: 9. Germline V lookup: CDR1 SGHTA, CDR2 FQGNSA. Study-wide results and caveats: Model-based prediction identified ophthalmopathy a median about 6 months prior to its onset. Most expanded thyroid clonotypes above 0.001 recurred in blood. A 13 V-J signature model discriminated ophthalmopathy versus stable hyperthyroidism.

The receptor's source is a woman in her thirties with Graves' hyperthyroidism. Input material: blood. J is TRBJ1-2 and V is TRBV7-2; TRBD1 aligns across 8 bases. CDR3 amino acids: CASVRQGLGYGYTF. The CDR3 DNA reads as TGTGCCAGCGTCCGACAGGGGTTGGGCTATGGCTACACCTTC.